This record looks at one T cell receptor (beta chain) sequence and its context. Its antigen is unidentified. This sample was taken from a study of cytomegalovirus exposure and HLA in healthy donors. At the level of the study: Per a later analysis, the roughly 680 first-cohort and 120 validation repertoires shared one platform.

Libraries were prepared by immunoSEQ multiplex PCR; TCRdb keeps only in-frame clonotypes and omits some of them. The table shows about 330,000 clones, with roughly 87% occurring only once. CDR1 is MNHEY, CDR2 SMNVEV, per germline (reference sequence). The CDR3 is 16 amino acids. Trimming removed 5 bases from V and 5 bases from J; junction bases left unmatched: 14. General observations from the study: Usually a TCR sequence was rare, but some public TCRs were found in many donors. For cytomegalovirus status, the classifier reportedly gave diagnoses with high specificity and sensitivity. In vitro assays verified that three CMV-associated chains recognized CMV antigens specifically.

The sequence was obtained from a young woman in good health and CMV-seropositive. The V call is TRBV27, the J call TRBJ2-7, with 8 bases aligning to TRBD2. The sequenced sample was PBMCs. CDR3 bases: TGTGCCAGCAGTGTCAGAACCGGGACTAGTACCCACGAGCAGTACTTC. Its translation is CASSVRTGTSTHEQYF.